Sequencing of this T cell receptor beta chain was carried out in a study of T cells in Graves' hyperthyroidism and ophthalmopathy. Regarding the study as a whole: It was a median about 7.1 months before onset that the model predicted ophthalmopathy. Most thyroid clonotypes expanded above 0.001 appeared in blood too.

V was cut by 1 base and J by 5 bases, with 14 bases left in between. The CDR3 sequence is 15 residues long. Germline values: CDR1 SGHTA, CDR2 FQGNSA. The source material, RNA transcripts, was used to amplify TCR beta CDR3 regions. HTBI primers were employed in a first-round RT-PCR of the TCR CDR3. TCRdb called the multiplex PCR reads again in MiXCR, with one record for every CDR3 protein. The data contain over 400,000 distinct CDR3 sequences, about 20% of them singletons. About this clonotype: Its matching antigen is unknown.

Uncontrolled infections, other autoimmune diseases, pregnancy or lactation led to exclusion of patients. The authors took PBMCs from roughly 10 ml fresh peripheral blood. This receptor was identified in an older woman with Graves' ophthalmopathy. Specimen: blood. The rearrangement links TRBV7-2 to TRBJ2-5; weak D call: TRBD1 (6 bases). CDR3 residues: CASSLVLGARETQYF. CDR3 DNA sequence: TGTGCCAGCAGCTTAGTTCTGGGGGCGAGGGAGACCCAGTACTTC. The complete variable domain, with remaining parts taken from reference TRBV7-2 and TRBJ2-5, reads GAGVSQSPSNKVTEKGKDVELRCDPISGHTALYWYRQSLGQGLEFLIYFQGNSAPDKSGLPSDRFSAERTGGSVSTLTIQRTQQEDSAVYLCASSLVLGARETQYFGPGTRLLVL.